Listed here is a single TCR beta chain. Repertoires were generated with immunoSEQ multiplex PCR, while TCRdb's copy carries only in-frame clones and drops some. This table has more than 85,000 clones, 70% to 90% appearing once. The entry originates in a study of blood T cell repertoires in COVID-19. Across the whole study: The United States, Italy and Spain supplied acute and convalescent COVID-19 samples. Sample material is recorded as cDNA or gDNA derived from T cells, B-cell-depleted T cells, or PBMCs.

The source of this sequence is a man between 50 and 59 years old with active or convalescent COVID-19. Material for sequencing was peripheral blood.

In DNA, the CDR3 is TGTGCCAGCAGCTCCAGGACTAGCGGGGCGGAGACCCAGTACTTC. Translating gives CASSSRTSGAETQYF. The chain couples TRBV5-5 to TRBJ2-5; the match to TRBD2 covers 12 bases. The V gene end was trimmed by 3 bases and the J gene end by 5 bases; junction bases not matched to a gene: 5. The germline gives CDR1 SGHKS, CDR2 YYEKEE (reference sequence). The CDR3 runs to 15 residues.